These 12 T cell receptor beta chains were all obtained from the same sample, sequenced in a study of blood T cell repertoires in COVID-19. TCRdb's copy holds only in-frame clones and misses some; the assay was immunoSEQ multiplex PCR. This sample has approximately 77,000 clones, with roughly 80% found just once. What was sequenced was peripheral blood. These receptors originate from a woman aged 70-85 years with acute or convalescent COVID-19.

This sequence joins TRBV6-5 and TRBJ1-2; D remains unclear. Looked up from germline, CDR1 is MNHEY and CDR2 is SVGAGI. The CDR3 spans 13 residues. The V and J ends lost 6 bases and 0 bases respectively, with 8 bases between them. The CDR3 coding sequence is TGTGCCAGCAGCTTTGAGGCTAACTATGGCTACACCTTC. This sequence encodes CASSFEANYGYTF.

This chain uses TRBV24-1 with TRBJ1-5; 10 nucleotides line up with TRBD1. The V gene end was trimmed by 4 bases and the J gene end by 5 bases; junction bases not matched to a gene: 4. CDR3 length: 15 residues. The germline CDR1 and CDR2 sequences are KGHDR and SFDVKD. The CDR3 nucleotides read TGTGCCACCAGTGACATAGACAGGGGGCATCAGCCCCAGCATTTT. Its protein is CATSDIDRGHQPQHF.

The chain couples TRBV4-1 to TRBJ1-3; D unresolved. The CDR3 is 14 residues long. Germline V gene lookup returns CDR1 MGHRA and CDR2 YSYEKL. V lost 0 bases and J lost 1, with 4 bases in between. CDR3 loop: CASSQETSGNTIYF. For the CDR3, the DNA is TGCGCCAGCAGCCAAGAAACTTCTGGAAACACCATATATTTT.

The CDR3 coding sequence is TGTGCCAGCAGCTTCCTAACTAGCGGACCTAGCACAGATACGCAGTATTTT. Encoded protein: CASSFLTSGPSTDTQYF. This rearrangement joins TRBV11-3 to TRBJ2-3; 8 bases fit TRBD2. There are 17 residues in the CDR3. Germline loops: CDR1 SGHNT, CDR2 YENEEA. V trimming: 3 bases; J trimming: 0 bases; junction bases outside the gene matches: 8.

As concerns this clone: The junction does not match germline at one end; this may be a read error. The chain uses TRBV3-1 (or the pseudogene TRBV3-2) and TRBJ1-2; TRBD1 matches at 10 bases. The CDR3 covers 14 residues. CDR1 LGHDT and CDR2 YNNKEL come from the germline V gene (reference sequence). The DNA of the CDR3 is TGTGCCAGCAGCCAATTGAATCCGGGACAGGGGTATAATTTC. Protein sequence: CASSQLNPGQGYNF.

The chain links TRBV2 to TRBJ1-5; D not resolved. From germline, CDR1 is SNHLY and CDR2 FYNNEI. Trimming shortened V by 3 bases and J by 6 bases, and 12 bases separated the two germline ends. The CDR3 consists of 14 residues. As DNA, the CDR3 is TGTGCCAGCAGTGATATAGCGCCAATTCAGCCCCAGCATTTT. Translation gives CASSDIAPIQPQHF.

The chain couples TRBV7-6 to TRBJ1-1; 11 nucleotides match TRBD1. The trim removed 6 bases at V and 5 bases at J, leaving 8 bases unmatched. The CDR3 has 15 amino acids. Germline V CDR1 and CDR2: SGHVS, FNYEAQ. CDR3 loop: CASSSGQGARTEAFF. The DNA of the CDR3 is TGTGCCAGCAGTTCCGGACAGGGGGCGAGGACTGAAGCTTTCTTT.

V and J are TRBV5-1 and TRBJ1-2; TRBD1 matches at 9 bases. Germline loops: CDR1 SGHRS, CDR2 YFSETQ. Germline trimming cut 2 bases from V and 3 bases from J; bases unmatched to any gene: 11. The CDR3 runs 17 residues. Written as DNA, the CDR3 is TGCGCCAGCAGCTTACAGGGGGCGGGCATCAGGCACTATGGCTACACCTTC. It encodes CASSLQGAGIRHYGYTF.

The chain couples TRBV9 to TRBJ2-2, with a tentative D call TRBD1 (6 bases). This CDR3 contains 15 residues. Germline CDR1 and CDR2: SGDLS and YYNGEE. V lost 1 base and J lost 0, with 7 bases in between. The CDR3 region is CASSVTGTNTGELFF. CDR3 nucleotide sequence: TGTGCCAGCAGCGTAACAGGGACGAACACCGGGGAGCTGTTTTTT.

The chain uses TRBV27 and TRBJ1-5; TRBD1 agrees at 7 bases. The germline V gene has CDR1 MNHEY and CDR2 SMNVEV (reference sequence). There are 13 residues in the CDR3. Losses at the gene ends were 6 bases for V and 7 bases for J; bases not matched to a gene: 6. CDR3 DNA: TGTGCCAGCAGAACAACAGGGGACCAGCCCCAGCATTTT. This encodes CASRTTGDQPQHF.

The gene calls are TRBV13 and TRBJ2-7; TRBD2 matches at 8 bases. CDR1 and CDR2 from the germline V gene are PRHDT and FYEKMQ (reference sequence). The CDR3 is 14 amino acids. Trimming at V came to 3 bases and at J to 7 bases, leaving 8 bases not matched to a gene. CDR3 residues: CASSFGGGRGEQYF. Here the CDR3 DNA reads TGTGCCAGCAGCTTCGGCGGGGGGCGGGGTGAGCAGTACTTC.

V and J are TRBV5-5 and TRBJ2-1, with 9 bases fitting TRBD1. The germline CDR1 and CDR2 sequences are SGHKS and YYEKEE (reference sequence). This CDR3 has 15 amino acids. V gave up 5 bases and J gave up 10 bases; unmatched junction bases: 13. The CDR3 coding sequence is TGTGCCAGCAGATTGTCCCGGGACAGGGTGGGCGAGCAGTTCTTC. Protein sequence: CASRLSRDRVGEQFF.